Shown below are 32 T cell receptor beta chains from a single sample sequenced in a study of regulatory T cells in long-lasting Graves disease. Sequencing libraries for TCR beta were prepared with iRepertoire HTBI primers and Arm-PCR of CDR3 regions. TCRdb fed the multiplex PCR reads into MiXCR, producing one record per CDR3 protein. There are fewer than 650,000 distinct CDR3 sequences in the sample; approximately 16% occur only once, and around 13% lies in the top ten. Indicated time point: newly diagnosed GD, antithyroid drugs for less than 3 months. Generation of the TCR library employed RNA extracted from PBMCs. The same sample was also studied in work on T cells in Graves' hyperthyroidism and ophthalmopathy.

The starting material was peripheral blood mononuclear cells (PBMCs), obtained at new diagnosis, from a patient treated with antithyroid drugs. The receptors originated from a man younger than 35 with Graves disease.

This clonotype was detected many times. The V gene is TRBV2, the J gene TRBJ1-1; unclear D gene. Germline assignment: CDR1 SNHLY and CDR2 FYNNEI. V lost 4 bases to trimming and J lost 0 bases, with 6 bases between them. The CDR3 covers 13 residues. CDR3 bases: TGTGCCAGCAGTGTCGGGGTGAACACTGAAGCTTTCTTT. It is translated as CASSVGVNTEAFF.

Turning to this clonotype: A much larger clone sits a single nucleotide away, making a read error possible. V gene TRBV6-2 or TRBV6-3 combines with J gene TRBJ2-1; no clear D. The J call may be faulty, since TRBJ2-5 better matches the DNA end. The CDR3 spans 15 residues. Germline CDR1 is MNHEY and CDR2 is SVGEGT. The CDR3 loop is CASSLPRQTQETQYF. CDR3 coding DNA: TGTGCCAGCAGTCTTCCGAGACAAACACAAGAGACCCAGTACTTC.

The table lists this clonotype with a few counts. J is TRBJ2-3 and V is TRBV18, with TRBD2 as a possible D gene (6 bases). The CDR3 loop spans 17 amino acids. V shed 4 bases and J shed 0 bases, with 17 bases lying between them. CDR1 is KGHSH, CDR2 LQKENI, per germline. The CDR3 here is CASSLPPGGRSTDTQYF. CDR3 coding DNA: TGTGCCAGCTCACTACCTCCCGGGGGACGTAGCACAGATACGCAGTATTTT.

V and J are TRBV6-2 or TRBV6-3 and TRBJ2-3; 9 nucleotides match TRBD1. The germline gives CDR1 MNHEY, CDR2 SVGEGT. Trimming removed 2 bases from V and 4 bases from J; junction bases left unmatched: 1. The CDR3 runs to 14 residues. The CDR3 DNA reads as TGTGCCAGCAGTTACACAGGGGGCCCAGATACGCAGTATTTT. Protein sequence: CASSYTGGPDTQYF.

The chain links TRBV5-6 to TRBJ2-1, with D uncertain. The V and J ends lost 7 bases and 8 bases respectively, with 13 bases between them. The CDR3 runs to 12 residues. In germline, CDR1 is SGHDT, CDR2 YYEEEE. The CDR3 protein is CASSRAAHEQFF. CDR3 in DNA: TGTGCCAGCTCCCGTGCGGCCCATGAGCAGTTCTTC.

This clonotype was recorded at least ten times. This chain joins TRBV12-3 or TRBV12-4 and TRBJ2-7, with TRBD2 matching 11 bases. V lost 6 bases and J lost 4; bases outside the gene matches: 14. CDR3 length: 17 residues. The CDR3 reads CASRRTSGPRRSYEQYF. In DNA, the CDR3 is TGTGCCAGCAGAAGGACTAGCGGGCCCCGTCGGTCTTACGAGCAGTACTTC.

This clonotype was observed at least ten times. The J gene is TRBJ2-1, the V gene TRBV7-9; 15 positions agree with TRBD2. Germline values: CDR1 SEHNR, CDR2 FQNEAQ (reference sequence). The CDR3 is 16 residues long. The V and J ends lost 1 base and 10 bases, in that order; junction bases with no gene match: 5. CDR3 bases: TGTGCCAGCAGCTTAGGGACTAGCGGGGGGGGAGGGGAGCAGTTCTTC. Translation gives CASSLGTSGGGGEQFF.

This clonotype was detected many times. The gene calls are TRBV7-9 and TRBJ2-7; D call uncertain. The CDR3 extends over 14 amino acids. V lost 0 bases to trimming and J lost 2 bases, with 8 bases between them. Germline CDR1 and CDR2: SEHNR and FQNEAQ (reference sequence). The CDR3 loop reads CASSLAGTTYEQYF. CDR3 in DNA: TGTGCCAGCAGCTTAGCGGGAACTACCTACGAGCAGTACTTC.

The rearrangement uses TRBV10-2 and TRBJ2-1, with no clear D. The CDR3 length is 15 residues. V lost 3 bases to trimming and J lost 1 base, with 10 bases between them. Germline CDR1 and CDR2: WSHSY and SAAADI. CDR3 in DNA: TGCGCCAGCAGTGAATGGGGTACTTCCTACAATGAGCAGTTCTTC. Translation: CASSEWGTSYNEQFF.

The CDR3, as DNA: TGTGCCACCAACCGAGGGGGAGGTTCCTACAATGAGCAGTTCTTC. This gives the protein CATNRGGGSYNEQFF. The chain joins TRBV15 to TRBJ2-1, with D possibly called TRBD1 or TRBD2 (6 bases each). This CDR3 has 15 residues. CDR1 LNHNV and CDR2 YYDKDF come from the germline V gene (reference sequence). V shed 7 bases and J shed 1 base, with 14 bases lying between them.

Remarks on this clonotype: A far bigger clonotype differs at one base, so this is likely a read error. This chain uses TRBV7-8 with TRBJ1-3; no clear D gene. The CDR3 totals 12 residues. Per germline, CDR1 SGHVS and CDR2 FQNEAQ. The CDR3 region is CASSLSGNTTYF. The CDR3 DNA reads TGTGCCAGCAGCTTATCTGGAAACACCACATATTTT.

This clonotype came up many times. The chain joins TRBV6-2 or TRBV6-3 to TRBJ1-5; weak D call: TRBD1 (6 bases). Germline V gene lookup returns CDR1 MNHEY and CDR2 SVGEGT. V lost 5 bases and J lost 0, with 17 bases in between. This CDR3 has 17 residues. The CDR3 region is CASSARRGLSSNQPQHF. The CDR3 coding sequence is TGTGCCAGCAGTGCCCGCAGGGGTTTGAGTAGCAATCAGCCCCAGCATTTT.

As to this clonotype: With only one base between it and a far larger clone, this is likely a read error. This chain links TRBV4-2 with TRBJ2-7, with D uncertain. Germline lookup yields CDR1 LGHNA and CDR2 YNFKEQ. The CDR3 contains 12 residues. Deletions cut 0 bases from V and 3 bases from J, with 3 bases between. CDR3 protein: CASSQEGYEQYF. The CDR3 DNA is TGTGCCAGCAGCCAAGAGGGCTACGAGCAGTACTTC.

The sample holds a few counts of this clonotype. The chain combines TRBV7-9 with TRBJ1-3, with no clear D. V was pared by 4 bases and J by 3 bases, with 4 bases between. This CDR3 spans 12 amino acids. From germline, CDR1 is SEHNR and CDR2 FQNEAQ (reference sequence). CDR3 sequence: CASSSNGNTIYF. Written as DNA, the CDR3 is TGTGCCAGCAGCTCTAATGGAAACACCATATATTTT.

The CDR3 DNA reads TGCAGCGTTATGCCGGGAACAGAGGAAGGGTCCTACAATGAGCAGTTCTTC. The encoded protein is CSVMPGTEEGSYNEQFF. The chain couples TRBV29-1 to TRBJ2-1; possibly TRBD2 for D (5 bases). Deletions cut 5 bases from V and 1 base from J, with 21 bases between. CDR1 and CDR2 from the germline V gene are SQVTM and ANQGSEA. There are 17 residues in the CDR3.

This clonotype was counted at least ten times. This chain connects TRBV7-9 to TRBJ2-7; D unresolved. Trimming shortened V by 5 bases and J by 2 bases, and 19 bases separated the two germline ends. The CDR3 consists of 16 residues. Germline V gene lookup returns CDR1 SEHNR and CDR2 FQNEAQ (reference sequence). The CDR3: CASSLTTGPSPYEQYF. The DNA of the CDR3 is TGTGCCAGCAGCCTCACCACCGGCCCCTCGCCCTACGAGCAGTACTTC.

There are many counts of this clonotype. The J gene is TRBJ1-2, the V gene TRBV12-3 or TRBV12-4, with 8 positions matching TRBD1. Unmatched junction bases numbered 5, after V lost 6 bases and J lost 5 bases. The length of the CDR3 is 13 residues. The CDR3 DNA follows: TGTGCCAGCAGGGGACAGGACAGTTATGGCTACACCTTC. This codes for CASRGQDSYGYTF.

This clonotype was observed at least ten times. This CDR3 is CASSAPGTGGFRQYF. The CDR3 DNA reads as TGTGCCAGCAGTGCCCCCGGGACAGGGGGTTTTCGGCAGTACTTC. The rearrangement uses TRBV28 and TRBJ2-7, with 11 bases lining up with TRBD1. The J segment lost 9 bases and the V segment lost 5 bases, leaving 12 bases of the junction unmatched. The CDR3 is made up of 15 amino acids. Germline-derived CDR1 and CDR2 are MDHEN and SYDVKM.

This clonotype was seen ten or more times. The chain joins TRBV27 to TRBJ1-4; maybe TRBD1 (5 bases). V shed 6 bases and J shed 8 bases, with 19 bases lying between them. The CDR3 covers 15 residues. Germline V lookup: CDR1 MNHEY, CDR2 SMNVEV (reference sequence). The CDR3 sequence: CASSFAGARGEKLFF. The CDR3 nucleotides read TGTGCCAGCAGCTTCGCCGGGGCACGGGGGGAAAAACTGTTTTTT.

V and J are TRBV27 and TRBJ1-2; D is possibly TRBD1 (5 bases). V was cut by 6 bases and J by 3 bases, with 11 bases left in between. This CDR3 spans 13 amino acids. CDR1 and CDR2 from the germline V gene are MNHEY and SMNVEV (reference sequence). The CDR3 DNA reads TGTGCCAGCAGCCCAGGGACGTACTATGGCTACACCTTC. Translating gives CASSPGTYYGYTF.

Ten or more counts support this clonotype. This rearrangement joins TRBV7-2 to TRBJ2-5; D not resolved. The germline V gene encodes CDR1 SGHTA and CDR2 FQGNSA. This CDR3 region has 15 residues. The ends were cut back, 1 base at V and 2 bases at J, with 11 bases in the middle. The CDR3 protein is CASSLVALIQETQYF. Here the CDR3 DNA reads TGTGCCAGCAGCTTAGTTGCCCTGATACAAGAGACCCAGTACTTC.

This clonotype was seen many times. V usage is TRBV6-1 and J usage is TRBJ1-2, with 7 bases identical to TRBD1. CDR3 length equals 14 residues. Germline V gene sequence: CDR1 MNHNS, CDR2 SASEGT. The junction had 7 bases not matched to a gene; V was cut back by 1 base and J by 8 bases. This CDR3 is CASSEGQGVRGYTF. CDR3 bases: TGTGCCAGCAGTGAAGGACAGGGAGTCCGAGGCTACACCTTC.

This clonotype was recorded at least ten times. This chain connects TRBV4-1 to TRBJ1-1; no clear D gene. Trimming removed 1 base from V and 11 bases from J, with 8 bases in between. The CDR3 is 11 residues long. Germline assignment: CDR1 MGHRA and CDR2 YSYEKL. The CDR3 here is CASSQAAVAFF. CDR3 sequence (DNA): TGCGCCAGCAGCCAAGCGGCCGTTGCTTTCTTT.

This clonotype has at least ten counts. J is TRBJ2-1 and V is TRBV3-1, with 10 bases matching TRBD2. The V and J ends lost 2 bases and 3 bases, in that order; junction bases with no gene match: 7. This CDR3 contains 17 residues. Looked up from germline, CDR1 is LGHDT and CDR2 is YNNKEL (reference sequence). The CDR3 DNA reads TGTGCCAGCAGCCAAAAAGTTAGCGGGGGGATCTACAATGAGCAGTTCTTC. Encoded protein: CASSQKVSGGIYNEQFF.

This clonotype was seen many times. The chain couples TRBV7-8 to TRBJ1-1, with no clear D. Germline CDR1 and CDR2: SGHVS and FQNEAQ. The V gene lost 1 base and the J gene lost 3 bases, with 6 bases spanning the gap. This CDR3 has 13 amino acids. DNA of the CDR3: TGTGCCAGCAGCTTAGTGTTGCACACTGAAGCTTTCTTT. Translated, it gives CASSLVLHTEAFF. The whole variable domain, remainder taken from reference TRBV7-8 and TRBJ1-1, is GAGVSQSPRYKVAKRGQDVALRCDPISGHVSLFWYQQALGQGPEFLTYFQNEAQLDKSGLPSDRFFAERPEGSVSTLKIQRTQQEDSAVYLCASSLVLHTEAFFGQGTRLTVV.

The chain links TRBV3-1 to TRBJ1-5, with D unclear. This CDR3 is 15 amino acids long. Germline V lookup: CDR1 LGHDT, CDR2 YNNKEL (reference sequence). With 0 bases removed from V and 6 bases from J, the gap between germline ends came to 12 bases. CDR3 region: CASSQEGRSGQPQHF. The CDR3 DNA follows: TGTGCCAGCAGCCAAGAGGGCCGCTCGGGTCAGCCCCAGCATTTT.

At least ten counts were recorded for this clonotype. V and J are TRBV18 and TRBJ1-1; D perhaps matches TRBD1 (5 bases). The V end was cut by 2 bases, the J end by 8 bases, with 18 bases between. Germline CDR1 and CDR2: KGHSH and LQKENI. The CDR3 totals 15 residues. For the CDR3, the DNA is TGTGCCAGCTCACCATCGCTGGGGGACCTTAAGGAAGCTTTCTTT. Protein product: CASSPSLGDLKEAFF.

This clonotype was seen a handful of times. The gene calls are TRBV3-1 and TRBJ1-5; D not resolved. Between the trimmed V and J ends, which lost 2 bases and 1 base, there was a span of 12 bases. Germline lookup yields CDR1 LGHDT and CDR2 YNNKEL (reference sequence). CDR3 length: 16 residues. The CDR3 here is CASSQQPLGSNQPQHF. The CDR3 DNA reads TGTGCCAGCAGCCAACAACCTCTAGGGAGCAATCAGCCCCAGCATTTT.

This clonotype came up many times. The chain employs TRBV27 and TRBJ2-7; 7 nucleotides match TRBD1. The CDR3 is made up of 13 amino acids. Germline V gives CDR1 MNHEY, CDR2 SMNVEV (reference sequence). The J segment lost 7 bases and the V segment lost 6 bases, leaving 9 bases of the junction unmatched. The CDR3 DNA reads TGTGCCAGCAGGTCGACAGGGTTGGGGGAGCAGTACTTC. Translation: CASRSTGLGEQYF.

In this sample, this clonotype turned up a few times. This chain joins TRBV28 and TRBJ2-3; D is ambiguous. The V gene lost 3 bases and the J gene lost 3 bases, with 10 bases spanning the gap. Germline V gene data show CDR1 as MDHEN and CDR2 as SYDVKM. This CDR3 spans 14 amino acids. The CDR3 bases are TGTGCCAGCAGTTTCAACGACCCAACAGATACGCAGTATTTT. Protein sequence: CASSFNDPTDTQYF.

The chain carries TRBV5-6 and TRBJ1-1; TRBD1 matches 9 bases. Per germline, CDR1 SGHDT and CDR2 YYEEEE. The CDR3 has 13 residues. After removal of 2 bases from V and 6 bases from J, the junction contained 2 bases not matched to a gene. The CDR3 nucleotides read TGTGCCAGCAGCTTTGACAGGGGGGCTGAAGCTTTCTTT. Protein sequence: CASSFDRGAEAFF.

In this sample, this clonotype turned up many times. The V gene is TRBV10-2, the J gene TRBJ2-1; no definite D call. The germline gives CDR1 WSHSY, CDR2 SAAADI. The CDR3 is 13 amino acids. The V and J ends lost 2 bases and 8 bases respectively, with 10 bases between them. This chain's CDR3 is CASSEKLIDEQFF. The CDR3 nucleotides are TGCGCCAGCAGTGAGAAGCTAATCGATGAGCAGTTCTTC.